The 8 T cell receptor beta chains listed next were all sequenced from one sample in a study of blood T cell repertoires in COVID-19. Clones were sequenced by immunoSEQ multiplex PCR, and TCRdb holds only the in-frame ones, with some missing. Here the sample spans about 180,000 clones, about 90% being singletons. The specimen was peripheral blood. These receptor sequences come from a man in his 70s with active or convalescent COVID-19.

The J gene is TRBJ1-5, the V gene TRBV7-2; TRBD1 matches at 8 bases. Germline V lookup: CDR1 SGHTA, CDR2 FQGNSA. The CDR3 consists of 16 residues. Unmatched junction bases numbered 3, after V lost 0 bases and J lost 2 bases. The CDR3 loop is CASSLAAGGRNQPQHF. The DNA for the CDR3 is TGTGCCAGCAGCTTAGCGGCAGGGGGCCGCAATCAGCCCCAGCATTTT.

The gene calls are TRBV19 and TRBJ1-2; no firm D call. The germline V gene encodes CDR1 LNHDA and CDR2 SQIVND (reference sequence). The CDR3 has 13 amino acids. V lost 6 bases and J lost 5, with 13 bases in between. Here the CDR3 DNA reads TGTGCCAGTAGGAGGACTGAGGGATATGGCTACACCTTC. Translating it yields CASRRTEGYGYTF.

The rearrangement uses TRBV7-2 and TRBJ2-7; possible D gene TRBD2, 6 bases. This CDR3 has 16 amino acids. V lost 5 bases and J lost 0, with 17 bases in between. CDR1 is SGHTA and CDR2 is FQGNSA in the germline V gene. Written as DNA, the CDR3 is TGTGCCAGCAGCCCACCGTTCGGGGGAAACTCCTACGAGCAGTACTTC. It specifies CASSPPFGGNSYEQYF.

The chain employs TRBV15 and TRBJ1-2, with D maybe TRBD1 (5 bases). This CDR3 spans 13 amino acids. From germline, CDR1 is LNHNV and CDR2 YYDKDF (reference sequence). Between the trimmed V and J ends, which lost 0 bases and 3 bases, there was a span of 5 bases. CDR3 region: CATSRDRDYGYTF. The CDR3 DNA follows: TGTGCCACCAGCAGAGACAGGGACTATGGCTACACCTTC.

Comment on this clone: Other nucleotide sequences from this sample produce the same CDR3. The rearrangement joins TRBV18 to TRBJ2-1; TRBD2 agrees at 7 bases. The J segment lost 5 bases and the V segment lost 0 bases, leaving 4 bases of the junction unmatched. Germline values: CDR1 KGHSH, CDR2 LQKENI. The CDR3 extends over 15 amino acids. Written as DNA, the CDR3 is TGTGCCAGCTCACCACCCCAGCGGGGAGACAATGAGCAGTTCTTC. Its protein is CASSPPQRGDNEQFF. Together with reference TRBV18 and TRBJ2-1, the CDR3 gives the full variable domain: NAGVMQNPRHLVRRRGQEARLRCSPMKGHSHVYWYRQLPEEGLKFMVYLQKENIIDESGMPKERFSAEFPKEGPSILRIQQVVRGDSAAYFCASSPPQRGDNEQFFGPGTRLTVL.

The chain links TRBV7-2 to TRBJ2-3; 12 bases fit TRBD2. V gave up 1 base and J gave up 5 bases; unmatched junction bases: 4. The germline V gene encodes CDR1 SGHTA and CDR2 FQGNSA. This CDR3 is built from 16 residues. In DNA, the CDR3 is TGTGCCAGCAGCTTAGTGCTAGCGGGGGGGCAAGATACGCAGTATTTT. It yields the protein CASSLVLAGGQDTQYF.

This chain joins TRBV28 and TRBJ2-3; 7 bases fit TRBD1. V shed 8 bases and J 2 bases; nucleotides not matched to a gene: 7. Germline V gene lookup returns CDR1 MDHEN and CDR2 SYDVKM. The CDR3 sequence is 14 residues long. This CDR3 is CASGRDRHTDTQYF. DNA of the CDR3: TGTGCCAGCGGCCGGGACAGACACACAGATACGCAGTATTTT. Full variable domain (outside the CDR3, taken from reference TRBV28 and TRBJ2-3): DVKVTQSSRYLVKRTGEKVFLECVQDMDHENMFWYRQDPGLGLRLIYFSYDVKMKEKGDIPEGYSVSREKKERFSLILESASTNQTSMYLCASGRDRHTDTQYFGPGTRLTVL.

The chain is built from TRBV9 and TRBJ2-2, with TRBD2 identical over 9 bases. The trim removed 6 bases at V and 3 bases at J, leaving 6 bases unmatched. Germline V gene lookup returns CDR1 SGDLS and CDR2 YYNGEE. The CDR3 length is 15 residues. In DNA form, the CDR3 reads TGTGCCAGCACCGCGGGGGGGCGAGACACCGGGGAGCTGTTTTTT. Protein sequence: CASTAGGRDTGELFF.